The clone carrying this T cell receptor (beta chain) has ten or more counts. Its target is unknown. The source material, RNA transcripts, was used to amplify TCR beta CDR3 regions. When the TCR CDR3 underwent first-round RT-PCR, the HTBI primer set was used. TCRdb processed the multiplex PCR reads anew with MiXCR; each CDR3 protein has one entry. Of under 550,000 distinct CDR3 sequences listed, roughly an eighth are singletons. The data stem from a study of T cells in Graves' hyperthyroidism and ophthalmopathy. Study observations and caveats: The authors' 13 V-J model separated ophthalmopathy from stable hyperthyroidism.

The V end was cut by 7 bases, the J end by 1 base, with 12 bases between. CDR3 size: 13 residues. The germline V gene encodes CDR1 DFQATT and CDR2 SNEGSKA (reference sequence). PBMCs came from over 8.5 ml fresh peripheral blood. This receptor was obtained from a woman younger than 35 with Graves' hyperthyroidism. Specimen: blood. The V call is TRBV20-1, the J call TRBJ2-3; no clear D gene. The CDR3 region is CSVRQIRTDTQYF. Written as DNA, the CDR3 is TGCAGTGTCCGCCAAATCCGCACAGATACGCAGTATTTT.